Here is one TCR beta chain with its context. Its antigen is currently unknown. The CDR3 covers 14 residues. Germline-derived CDR1 and CDR2 are GTSNPN and SVGIG (reference sequence). Germline trimming cut 0 bases from V and 3 bases from J; bases unmatched to any gene: 1. This specimen comes from a study of shared clonotypes between healthy human individuals. General observations from the study: Of the naive CD4 clonotypes, roughly 5% were shared across a handful of donors. Larger richness was generally estimated for naive than memory subsets. Represented diversity (both genetic and exposure-history) was limited by the small number of donors. All-four-donor shared clonotypes had higher generation probabilities than non-shared clonotypes did.

This table comes from immunoSEQ multiplex PCR, and its TCRdb copy is limited to in-frame clones, with some not included. The data contain a few million clones, around 90% of them singletons. The TCR comes from a man younger than 30 in good health. This chain connects TRBV30 to TRBJ2-2, with 7 bases that match TRBD2. The sample was naive CD4+ T cells sorted from blood. The subset is: CD45RA+ positively selected. For the CDR3, the DNA is TGTGCCTGGAGTGTCGCGGGGGACACCGGGGAGCTGTTTTTT. Translation: CAWSVAGDTGELFF.